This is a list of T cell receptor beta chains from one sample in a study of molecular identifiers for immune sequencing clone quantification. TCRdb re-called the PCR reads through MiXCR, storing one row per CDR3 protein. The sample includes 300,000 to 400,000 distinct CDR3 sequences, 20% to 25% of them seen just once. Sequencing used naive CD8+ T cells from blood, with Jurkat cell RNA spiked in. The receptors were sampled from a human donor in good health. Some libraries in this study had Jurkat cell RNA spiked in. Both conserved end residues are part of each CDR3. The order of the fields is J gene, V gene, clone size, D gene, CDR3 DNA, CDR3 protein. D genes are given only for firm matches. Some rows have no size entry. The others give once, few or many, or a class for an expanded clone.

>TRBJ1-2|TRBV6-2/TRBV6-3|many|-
TGTGCCAGCAGTTACTCGATATATCGGACAGACTATGGCTACACCTTC
CASSYSIYRTDYGYTF
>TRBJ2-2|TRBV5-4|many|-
TGTGCCAGCCTGGGGCGCACCGGGGAGCTGTTTTTT
CASLGRTGELFF
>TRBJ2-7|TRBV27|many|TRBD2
TGTGCCAGCAGTGAATGGGCTAGCGGGAGTATTGAGCAGTACTTC
CASSEWASGSIEQYF
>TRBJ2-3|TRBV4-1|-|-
TGCGCCAGCAGCCAAGTTTACGGGGATACGCAGTATTTT
CASSQVYGDTQYF
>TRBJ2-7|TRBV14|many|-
TGTGCCAGCAGCCAAGAACATCTAACCTACGAGCAGTACTTC
CASSQEHLTYEQYF
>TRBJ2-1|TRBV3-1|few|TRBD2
TGTGCCAGCAGCCAAGGACTAGCGGGAGAGGGTGAGCAGTTCTTC
CASSQGLAGEGEQFF
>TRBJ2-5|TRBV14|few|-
TGTGCCAGCAGCGGATGGCTGTTGCAAGAGACCCAGTACTTC
CASSGWLLQETQYF
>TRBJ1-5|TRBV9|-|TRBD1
TGTGCCAGCAGCGTTGGGACAGGGTGCGGGCAGCCCCAGCATTTT
CASSVGTGCGQPQHF
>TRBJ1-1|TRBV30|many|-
TGTGCCTGGAGTGTACGTTGGTCCATCACTGAAGCTTTCTTT
CAWSVRWSITEAFF
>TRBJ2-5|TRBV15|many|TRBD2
TGTGCCACCAGCAGAGACAGCGGGACTAACCCCTTAATTCAAGAGTCCCAGTACTTC
CATSRDSGTNPLIQESQYF
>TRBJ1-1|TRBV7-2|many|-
TGTGCCAGCAGCCTAACCCCGACCGGGACGAACGAAGCTTTCTTT
CASSLTPTGTNEAFF
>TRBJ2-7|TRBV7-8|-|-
TGTGCCAGCAGCCCTCACTTGGTGGAGCAGTGCTTC
CASSPHLVEQCF
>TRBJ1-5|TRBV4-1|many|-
TGCGCCAGCAGCCAAAGAGGAGGGTTAGAATGGCCCCAGCATTTT
CASSQRGGLEWPQHF
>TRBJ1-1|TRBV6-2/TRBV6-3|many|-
TGTGCCAGCAGTTACGGAGGACAGCTTATGAACACTGAAGCTTTCTTT
CASSYGGQLMNTEAFF
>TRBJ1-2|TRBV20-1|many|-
TGCAGTGCTAACCCTATACAGAGCTATGGCTACACCTTC
CSANPIQSYGYTF
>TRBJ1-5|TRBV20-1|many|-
TGCAGTGCCAGCCATTCGGAGGCCTATAGCAATCAGCCCCAGCATTTT
CSASHSEAYSNQPQHF
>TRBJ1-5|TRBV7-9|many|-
TGTGCCAGCAGCTGGGACAACAATCAGCCCCAGCATTTT
CASSWDNNQPQHF
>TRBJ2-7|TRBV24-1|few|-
TGTGCCACCAGTGATTCAGGGACCGAGCAGTACTTC
CATSDSGTEQYF
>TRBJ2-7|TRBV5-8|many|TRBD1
TGTGCCAGCAGCCTAATGTGGACAGGCTCCTACGAGCAGTACTTC
CASSLMWTGSYEQYF
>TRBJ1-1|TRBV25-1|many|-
TGTGCCAGCAGTGAAGGGGGCACTGAAGCTTTCTTT
CASSEGGTEAFF
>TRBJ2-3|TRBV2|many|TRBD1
TGTGCCAGCAGTGGAGGACAGGGGTTAATCACAGATACGCAGTATTTT
CASSGGQGLITDTQYF
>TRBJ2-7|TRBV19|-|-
TGTGCCAGTATGTTCGGACCGAGCGAACTAGGGGCCTACGAGCAGTACTTC
CASMFGPSELGAYEQYF
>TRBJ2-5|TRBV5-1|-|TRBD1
TGCGCCAGCAGCTTGGTTGCCCAGACAGGGTCAGAGACCCAGTACTTC
CASSLVAQTGSETQYF
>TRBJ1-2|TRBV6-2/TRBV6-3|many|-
TGTGCCAGCAGTTACCCAGATGGCTACACCTTC
CASSYPDGYTF
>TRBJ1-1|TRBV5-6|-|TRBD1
TGTGCCAGCAGCTTGGAGGGACAGGGGGCTTGGGGCACTGAAGCTTTCTTT
CASSLEGQGAWGTEAFF
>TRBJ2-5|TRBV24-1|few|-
TGTGCCACCAGTGATTCAGCAGGGTTACGGGAGACCCAGTACTTC
CATSDSAGLRETQYF
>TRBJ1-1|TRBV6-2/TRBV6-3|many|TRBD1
TGTGCCAGCCTGGACAGGGGCCTTGAAGCTTTCTTT
CASLDRGLEAFF
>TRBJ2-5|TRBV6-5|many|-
TGTGCCAGCAGTCCGAGGCCCCAAGAGACCCAGTACTTC
CASSPRPQETQYF
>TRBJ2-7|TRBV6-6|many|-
TGTGCCAGCAGTACGACGAAGGGGTCTTTTGGAGAGCAGTACTTC
CASSTTKGSFGEQYF
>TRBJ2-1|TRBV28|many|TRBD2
TGTGCCAGCAGTTTCGGTAGCGGGATCGATGAGCAGTTCTTC
CASSFGSGIDEQFF
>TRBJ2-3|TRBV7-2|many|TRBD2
TGTGCCAGCAGCTTCCTTAGCGGGGGGTACACAGATACGCAGTATTTT
CASSFLSGGYTDTQYF
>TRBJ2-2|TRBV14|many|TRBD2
TGTGCCAGCAGCCCTAGCGGGGTTTACACCGGGGAGCTGTTTTTT
CASSPSGVYTGELFF
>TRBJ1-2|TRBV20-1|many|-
TGCAGTGCTGGCCCCAGTCCAACGGACTATGGCTACACCTTC
CSAGPSPTDYGYTF
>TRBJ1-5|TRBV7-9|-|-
TGTGCCAGCAGCTTAAACAGATCTAGCAATCAGCCCCAGCATTTT
CASSLNRSSNQPQHF
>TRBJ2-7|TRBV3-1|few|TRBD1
TGTGCCAGCAGCCAGAGGGGGCCCGAGCAGTACTTC
CASSQRGPEQYF
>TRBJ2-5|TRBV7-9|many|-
TGTGCCAGCAGCCCGAGAATCGGGGCGGGGGCGAAAGAGACCCAGTACTTC
CASSPRIGAGAKETQYF